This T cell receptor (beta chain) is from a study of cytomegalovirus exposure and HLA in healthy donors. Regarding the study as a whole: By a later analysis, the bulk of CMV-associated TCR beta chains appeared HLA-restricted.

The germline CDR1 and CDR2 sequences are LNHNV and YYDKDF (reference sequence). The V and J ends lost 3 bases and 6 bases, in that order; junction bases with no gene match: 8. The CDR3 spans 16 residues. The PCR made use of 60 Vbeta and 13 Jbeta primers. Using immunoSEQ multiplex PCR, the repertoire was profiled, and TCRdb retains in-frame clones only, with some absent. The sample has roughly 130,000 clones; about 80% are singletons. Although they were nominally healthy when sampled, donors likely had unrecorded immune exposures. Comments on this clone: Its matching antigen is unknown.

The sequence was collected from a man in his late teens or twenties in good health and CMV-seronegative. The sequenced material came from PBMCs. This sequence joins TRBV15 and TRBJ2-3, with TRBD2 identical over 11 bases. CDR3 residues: CATSRGLAEYLDTQYF. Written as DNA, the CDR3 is TGTGCCACCAGCAGGGGACTAGCGGAGTACCTCGATACGCAGTATTTT.